One sample yielded the 15 T cell receptor beta chains listed below, sequenced in a study of CD8+ T cells in alopecia areata. Extraction of RNA preceded its reverse transcription into cDNA, which served as the sequencing template. Assay: immunoSEQ multiplex PCR; the TCRdb copy retains only in-frame clones and omits some. The sample includes roughly 110,000 clones, 56% seen only once; the top ten take about 3.4%. Regarding treatment: oral pan-JAK inhibitor, 5-10 mg twice daily. This specimen consisted of CD4+ T cells sorted from blood, obtained at week 24, from a patient treated with tofacitinib. These TCRs come from a human donor with alopecia areata.

The chain joins TRBV5-1 to TRBJ2-5; maybe TRBD2 (7 bases). V lost 9 bases, J lost 4 bases, and 22 bases lay in between. Germline V gene data show CDR1 as SGHRS and CDR2 as YFSETQ. The CDR3 is 15 amino acids. In DNA form, the CDR3 reads TGCGCCACCTCACCCGGAGGGGGGGCAGGAGAGACCCAGTACTTC. Its protein product is CATSPGGGAGETQYF.

The chain carries TRBV6-1 and TRBJ2-1; no firm D call. V was shortened by 4 bases and J by 3 bases, with 7 bases between the two germline ends. CDR3 length equals 13 residues. Germline CDR1 is MNHNS and CDR2 is SASEGT. CDR3 amino acids: CASSGDSYNEQFF. CDR3 sequence (DNA): TGTGCCAGCAGTGGGGATAGCTACAATGAGCAGTTCTTC.

The chain combines TRBV9 with TRBJ1-3; 11 bases line up with TRBD1. CDR3 size: 17 residues. Germline CDR1 is SGDLS and CDR2 is YYNGEE. V lost 5 bases and J lost 0; bases outside the gene matches: 7. Here the CDR3 DNA reads TGTGCCAGCAGTCCGGGACAGGGGGTGAGCTCTGGAAACACCATATATTTT. Translation gives CASSPGQGVSSGNTIYF. Drawing the rest from reference TRBV9 and TRBJ1-3, the complete variable domain is DSGVTQTPKHLITATGQRVTLRCSPRSGDLSVYWYQQSLDQGLQFLIQYYNGEERAKGNILERFSAQQFPDLHSELNLSSLELGDSALYFCASSPGQGVSSGNTIYFGEGSWLTVV.

The V and J genes are TRBV5-1 and TRBJ2-1; 9 nucleotides agree with TRBD1. CDR1 and CDR2 from the germline V gene are SGHRS and YFSETQ. The trim removed 1 base at V and 8 bases at J, leaving 7 bases unmatched. The CDR3 is made up of 15 amino acids. This CDR3 is CASSLRGTGWDEQFF. CDR3 bases: TGCGCCAGCAGCTTGAGGGGGACAGGGTGGGATGAGCAGTTCTTC.

This clone was observed a few times. The V gene is TRBV10-3, the J gene TRBJ2-7, with 7 nucleotides matching TRBD1. The CDR3 is made up of 14 amino acids. CDR1 and CDR2 (germline): ENHRY, SYGVKD. J was trimmed by 4 bases and V by 4 bases; bases with no gene match: 7. The CDR3 coding sequence is TGTGCCATCAGTGTTGGGACAGCGGAATACGAGCAGTACTTC. Residues: CAISVGTAEYEQYF.

The V and J genes are TRBV29-1 and TRBJ1-2, with 10 bases fitting TRBD1. Germline CDR1 reads SQVTM; CDR2 reads ANQGSEA. The CDR3 is made up of 14 amino acids. Trimming removed 5 bases from V and 4 bases from J; junction bases left unmatched: 7. CDR3 region: CSVWTGGGGYGYTF. CDR3 DNA: TGCAGCGTTTGGACAGGGGGAGGAGGCTATGGCTACACCTTC.

This clone has more than one count but fewer than ten. CDR3 in amino acids: CATSEGLASTNEQFF. CDR3 coding DNA: TGTGCCACCAGCGAGGGACTAGCATCCACCAATGAGCAGTTCTTC. V usage is TRBV15 and J usage is TRBJ2-1; TRBD2 matches 9 bases. J lost 6 bases, V lost 5 bases, and 8 bases had no gene match. The CDR3 covers 15 residues. Germline lookup yields CDR1 LNHNV and CDR2 YYDKDF (reference sequence).

This chain joins TRBV30 and TRBJ1-6; a weak D match, TRBD1 (5 bases). Germline CDR1 is GTSNPN and CDR2 is SVGIG (reference sequence). This CDR3 spans 13 amino acids. V lost 8 bases to trimming and J lost 6 bases, with 14 bases between them. The CDR3 region has the DNA TGTGCCCAGATGACGGGGACTAATTCACCCCTCCACTTT. Protein sequence: CAQMTGTNSPLHF.

This chain joins TRBV25-1 and TRBJ1-1, with TRBD1 as a possible D gene (6 bases). The V gene's germline CDR1 is MGHDK and CDR2 SYGVNS. CDR3 length: 13 residues. The ends were cut back, 8 bases at V and 0 bases at J, with 10 bases in the middle. The CDR3 protein is CASGRDMNTEAFF. CDR3 nucleotides: TGTGCCAGCGGCCGGGACATGAACACTGAAGCTTTCTTT.

The chain links TRBV5-6 to TRBJ2-5; D may match TRBD1 or TRBD2 (5 bases each). Germline V gene sequence: CDR1 SGHDT, CDR2 YYEEEE. This CDR3 region has 15 residues. The V and J ends lost 0 bases and 5 bases respectively, with 14 bases between them. CDR3 sequence reads: CASSLAGTGIETQYF. The DNA of the CDR3 is TGTGCCAGCAGCTTGGCGGGGACCGGAATTGAGACCCAGTACTTC. Complete variable domain (other parts from reference TRBV5-6 and TRBJ2-5): DAGVTQSPTHLIKTRGQQVTLRCSPKSGHDTVSWYQQALGQGPQFIFQYYEEEERQRGNFPDRFSGHQFPNYSSELNVNALLLGDSALYLCASSLAGTGIETQYFGPGTRLLVL.

CDR3 in amino acids: CAISEQRGGNQETQYF. The CDR3 nucleotides are TGTGCCATCAGTGAACAGCGGGGGGGGAACCAAGAGACCCAGTACTTC. The rearrangement links TRBV10-3 to TRBJ2-5; 10 bases are shared with TRBD2. Germline V gene data show CDR1 as ENHRY and CDR2 as SYGVKD. V shed 3 bases and J 0 bases; nucleotides not matched to a gene: 4. This CDR3 comprises 16 residues.

CDR3 DNA sequence: TGTGCCTGGAGCCCATCTGACTATGGCTACACCTTC. Its translation is CAWSPSDYGYTF. The chain carries TRBV30 and TRBJ1-2; D gene uncertain. CDR3 length: 12 amino acids. Trimming stripped 3 bases from V and 3 bases from J, with 8 bases between. Looked up from germline, CDR1 is GTSNPN and CDR2 is SVGIG (reference sequence).

CDR3 residues: CASSTDREDTQYF. CDR3 nucleotide sequence: TGTGCCAGCAGCACGGACAGGGAAGATACGCAGTATTTT. The V gene is TRBV7-2, the J gene TRBJ2-3; 8 bases agree with TRBD1. This CDR3 is 13 amino acids long. After removal of 5 bases from V and 5 bases from J, the junction contained 3 bases not matched to a gene. Germline CDR1 and CDR2: SGHTA and FQGNSA.

The CDR3 here is CASSSDGGPYEQYF. The CDR3 DNA is TGTGCCAGCAGCTCTGATGGGGGACCTTACGAGCAGTACTTC. The chain joins TRBV7-2 to TRBJ2-7, with D perhaps given as TRBD1 or TRBD2 (5 bases each). CDR3 length: 14 amino acids. CDR1 and CDR2 from the germline V gene are SGHTA and FQGNSA. V lost 4 bases and J 4 bases, leaving 14 bases between the germline ends.

This clone turned up a few times. The rearrangement uses TRBV7-2 and TRBJ2-1; 7 positions match TRBD2. CDR1 is SGHTA and CDR2 is FQGNSA in the germline V gene. Losses at the gene ends were 3 bases for V and 9 bases for J; bases not matched to a gene: 8. The CDR3 length is 14 residues. Written as DNA, the CDR3 is TGTGCCAGCAGCTTTAAAGGACTAGGCCTTGAGCAGTTCTTC. This codes for CASSFKGLGLEQFF.